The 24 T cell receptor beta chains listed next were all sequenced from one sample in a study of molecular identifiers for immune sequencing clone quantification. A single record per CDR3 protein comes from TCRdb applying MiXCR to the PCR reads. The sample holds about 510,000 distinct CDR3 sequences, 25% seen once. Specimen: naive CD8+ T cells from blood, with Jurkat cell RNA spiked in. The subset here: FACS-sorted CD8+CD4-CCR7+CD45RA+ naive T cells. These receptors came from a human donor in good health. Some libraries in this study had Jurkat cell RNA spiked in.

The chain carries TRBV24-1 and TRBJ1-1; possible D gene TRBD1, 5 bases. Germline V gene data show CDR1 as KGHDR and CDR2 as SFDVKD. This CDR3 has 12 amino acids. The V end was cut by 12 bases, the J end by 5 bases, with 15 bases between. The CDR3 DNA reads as TGTGCCGCAGGGACTCGGGGGACTGAAGCTTTCTTT. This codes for CAAGTRGTEAFF.

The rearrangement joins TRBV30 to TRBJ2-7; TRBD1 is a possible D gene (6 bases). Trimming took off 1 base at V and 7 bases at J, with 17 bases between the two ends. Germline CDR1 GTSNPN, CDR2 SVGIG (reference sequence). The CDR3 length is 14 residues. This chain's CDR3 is CAWSAVQGFWEQYF. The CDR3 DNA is TGTGCCTGGAGTGCAGTACAGGGCTTTTGGGAGCAGTACTTC.

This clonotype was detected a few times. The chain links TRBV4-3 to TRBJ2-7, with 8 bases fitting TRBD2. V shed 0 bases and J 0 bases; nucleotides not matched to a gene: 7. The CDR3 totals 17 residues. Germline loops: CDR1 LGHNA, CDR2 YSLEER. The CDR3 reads CASSQEQRGGSSYEQYF. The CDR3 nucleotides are TGCGCCAGCAGCCAAGAACAACGCGGGGGGAGCTCCTACGAGCAGTACTTC.

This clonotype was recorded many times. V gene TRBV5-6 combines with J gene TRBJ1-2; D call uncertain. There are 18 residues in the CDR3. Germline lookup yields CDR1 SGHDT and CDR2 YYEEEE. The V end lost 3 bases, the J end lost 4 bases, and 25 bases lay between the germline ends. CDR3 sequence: CASSSFGPKRPKFYGYTF. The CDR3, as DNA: TGTGCCAGCAGCTCTTTCGGACCGAAGAGACCAAAATTCTATGGCTACACCTTC.

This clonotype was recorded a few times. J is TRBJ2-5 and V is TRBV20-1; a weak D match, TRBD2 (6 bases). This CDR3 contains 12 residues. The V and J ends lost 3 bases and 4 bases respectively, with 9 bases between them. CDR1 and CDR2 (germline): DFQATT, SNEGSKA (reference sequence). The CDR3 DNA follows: TGCAGTGCTAGGACTAGAGTAGAGACCCAGTACTTC. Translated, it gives CSARTRVETQYF.

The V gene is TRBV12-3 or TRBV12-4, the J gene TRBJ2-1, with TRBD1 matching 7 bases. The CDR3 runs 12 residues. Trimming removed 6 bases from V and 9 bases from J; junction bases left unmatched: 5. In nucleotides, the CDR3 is TGTGCCAGCAGACCAGGGGGAATTGAGCAGTTCTTC. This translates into CASRPGGIEQFF.

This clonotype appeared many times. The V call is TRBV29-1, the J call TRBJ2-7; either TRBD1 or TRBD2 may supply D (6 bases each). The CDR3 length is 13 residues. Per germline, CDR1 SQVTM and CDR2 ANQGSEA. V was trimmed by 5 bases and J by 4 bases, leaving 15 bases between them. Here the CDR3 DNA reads TGCAGCGTTTTGGGGGGCAATGGATACGAGCAGTACTTC. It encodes CSVLGGNGYEQYF.

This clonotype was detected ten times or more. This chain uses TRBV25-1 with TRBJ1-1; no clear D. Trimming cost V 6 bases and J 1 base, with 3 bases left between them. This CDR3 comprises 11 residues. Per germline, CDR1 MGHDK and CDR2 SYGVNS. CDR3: CASRENTEAFF. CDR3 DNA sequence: TGTGCCAGCAGGGAGAACACTGAAGCTTTCTTT.

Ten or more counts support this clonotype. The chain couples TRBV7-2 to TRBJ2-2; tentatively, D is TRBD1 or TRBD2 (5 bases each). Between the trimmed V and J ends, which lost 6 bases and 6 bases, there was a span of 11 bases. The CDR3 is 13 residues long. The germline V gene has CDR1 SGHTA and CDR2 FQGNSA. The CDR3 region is CASSYGTPGELFF. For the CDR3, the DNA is TGTGCCAGCAGTTACGGGACGCCCGGGGAGCTGTTTTTT.

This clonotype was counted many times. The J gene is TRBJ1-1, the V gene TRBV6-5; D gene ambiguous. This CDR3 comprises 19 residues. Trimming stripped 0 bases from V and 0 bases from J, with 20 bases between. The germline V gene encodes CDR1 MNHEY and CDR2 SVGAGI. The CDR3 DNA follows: TGTGCCAGCAGTTACTCGGTCCAATTTCGCTACGAAATGAACACTGAAGCTTTCTTT. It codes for CASSYSVQFRYEMNTEAFF.

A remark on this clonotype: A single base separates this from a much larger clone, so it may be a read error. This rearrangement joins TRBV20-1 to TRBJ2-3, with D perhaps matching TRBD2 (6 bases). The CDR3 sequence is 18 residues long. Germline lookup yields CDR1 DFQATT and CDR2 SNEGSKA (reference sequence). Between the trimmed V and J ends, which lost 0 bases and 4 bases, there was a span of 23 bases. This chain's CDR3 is CSARDIGLAPSLADTQYF. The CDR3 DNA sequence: TGCAGTGCTAGAGATATAGGGCTAGCGCCCTCCCTAGCAGATACGCAGTATTTT.

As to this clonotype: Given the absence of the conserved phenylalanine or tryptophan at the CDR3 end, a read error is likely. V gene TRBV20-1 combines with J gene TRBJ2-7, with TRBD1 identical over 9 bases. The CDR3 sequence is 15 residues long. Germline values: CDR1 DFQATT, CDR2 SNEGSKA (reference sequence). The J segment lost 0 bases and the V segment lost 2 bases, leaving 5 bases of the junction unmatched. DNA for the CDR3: TGCAGTGCTAGACCCGGGACAGGGTTCTCCTACGAGCAGTACATC. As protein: CSARPGTGFSYEQYI.

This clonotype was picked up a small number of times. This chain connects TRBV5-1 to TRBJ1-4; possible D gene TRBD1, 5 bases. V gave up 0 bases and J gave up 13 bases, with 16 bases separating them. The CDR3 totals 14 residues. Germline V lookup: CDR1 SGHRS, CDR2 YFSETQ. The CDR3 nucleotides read TGCGCCAGCAGCTTGGCGTTGGGGACGGAGGGACTGTTTTTT. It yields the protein CASSLALGTEGLFF.

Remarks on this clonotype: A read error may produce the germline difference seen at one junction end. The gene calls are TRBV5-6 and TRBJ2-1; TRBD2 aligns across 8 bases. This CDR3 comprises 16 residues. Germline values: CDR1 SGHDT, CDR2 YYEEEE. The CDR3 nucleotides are TGTGCCAGCAGCCCTGAAAGCGGGAGCTCCTACAATGTGCAGTTCTTC. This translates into CASSPESGSSYNVQFF.

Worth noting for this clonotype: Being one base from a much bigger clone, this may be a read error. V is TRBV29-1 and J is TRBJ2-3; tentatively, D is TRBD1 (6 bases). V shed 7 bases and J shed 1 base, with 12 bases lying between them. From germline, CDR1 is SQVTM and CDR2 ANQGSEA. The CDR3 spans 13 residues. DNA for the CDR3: TGCAGCGCTGTAGGGGGAGGCACAGATACGCAGTATTTT. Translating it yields CSAVGGGTDTQYF.

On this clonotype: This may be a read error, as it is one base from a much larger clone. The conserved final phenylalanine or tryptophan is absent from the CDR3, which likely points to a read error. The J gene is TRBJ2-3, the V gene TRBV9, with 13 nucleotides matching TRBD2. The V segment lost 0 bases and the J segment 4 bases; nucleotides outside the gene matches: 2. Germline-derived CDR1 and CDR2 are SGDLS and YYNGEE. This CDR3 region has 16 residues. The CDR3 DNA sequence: TGTGCCAGCAGCGTAGAACTAGCGGGAGGGCCAGATACGCAGTATTGT. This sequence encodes CASSVELAGGPDTQYC.

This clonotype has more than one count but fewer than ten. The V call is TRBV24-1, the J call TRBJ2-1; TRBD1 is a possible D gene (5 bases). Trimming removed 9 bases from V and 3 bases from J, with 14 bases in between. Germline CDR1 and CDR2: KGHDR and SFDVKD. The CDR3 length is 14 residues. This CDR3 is CATQGEPNYNEQFF. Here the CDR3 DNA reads TGTGCCACCCAGGGCGAACCAAACTACAATGAGCAGTTCTTC.

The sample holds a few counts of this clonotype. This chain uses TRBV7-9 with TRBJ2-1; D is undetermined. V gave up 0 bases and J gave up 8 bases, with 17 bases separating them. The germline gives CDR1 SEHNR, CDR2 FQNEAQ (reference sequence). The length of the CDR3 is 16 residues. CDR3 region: CASSLARSRRPDEQFF. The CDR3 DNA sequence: TGTGCCAGCAGCTTAGCTAGGTCCAGGCGACCCGATGAGCAGTTCTTC.

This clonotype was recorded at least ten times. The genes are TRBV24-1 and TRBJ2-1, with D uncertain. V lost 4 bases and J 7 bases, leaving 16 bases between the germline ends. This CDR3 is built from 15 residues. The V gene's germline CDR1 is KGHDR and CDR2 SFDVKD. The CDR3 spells CATSDVDRSSNEQFF. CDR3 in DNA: TGTGCCACCAGTGACGTTGACCGGAGTAGTAATGAGCAGTTCTTC.

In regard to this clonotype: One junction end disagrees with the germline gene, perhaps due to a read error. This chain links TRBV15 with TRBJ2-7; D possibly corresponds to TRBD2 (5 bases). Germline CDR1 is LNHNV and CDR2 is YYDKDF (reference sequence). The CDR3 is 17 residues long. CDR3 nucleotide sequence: TGTGCCACCAGCAGAGACGACCTAGAGGGTAGCAGATACGAGCAGTGCTTC. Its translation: CATSRDDLEGSRYEQCF.

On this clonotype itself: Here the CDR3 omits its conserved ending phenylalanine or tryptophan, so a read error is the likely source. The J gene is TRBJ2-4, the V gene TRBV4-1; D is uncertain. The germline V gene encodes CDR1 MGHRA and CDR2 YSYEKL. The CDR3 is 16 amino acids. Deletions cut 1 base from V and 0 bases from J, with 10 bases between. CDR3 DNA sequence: TGCGCCAGCAGCCAAGGGGTGACGTTAGCCAAAAACATTCAGTACATC. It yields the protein CASSQGVTLAKNIQYI.

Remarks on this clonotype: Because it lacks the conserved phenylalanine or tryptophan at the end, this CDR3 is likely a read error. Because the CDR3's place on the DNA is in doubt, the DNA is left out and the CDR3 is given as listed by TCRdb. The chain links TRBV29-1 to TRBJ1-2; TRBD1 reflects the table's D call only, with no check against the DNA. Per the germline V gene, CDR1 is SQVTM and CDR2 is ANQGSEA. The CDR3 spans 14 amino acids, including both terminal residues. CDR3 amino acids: CSVVAGDLPYGHTY.

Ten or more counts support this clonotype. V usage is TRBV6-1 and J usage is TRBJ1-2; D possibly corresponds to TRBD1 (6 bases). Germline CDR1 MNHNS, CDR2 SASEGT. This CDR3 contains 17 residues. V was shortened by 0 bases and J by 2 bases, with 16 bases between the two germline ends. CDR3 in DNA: TGTGCCAGCAGTGAAGCCAATACAGGGCTCTGGAACTATGGCTACACCTTC. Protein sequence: CASSEANTGLWNYGYTF.

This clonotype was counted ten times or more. The CDR3 reads CSAPLAGGPYEQYF. The CDR3 DNA is TGCAGTGCTCCCTTAGCGGGGGGACCCTACGAGCAGTACTTC. This rearrangement joins TRBV20-1 to TRBJ2-7; 10 nucleotides agree with TRBD2. V trimming: 5 bases; J trimming: 2 bases; junction bases outside the gene matches: 6. The CDR3 runs to 14 residues. From germline, CDR1 is DFQATT and CDR2 SNEGSKA (reference sequence).